Shown below are 11 T cell receptor beta chains from a single sample sequenced in a study of blood T cells in healthy people across ages. Alongside a J-beta primer mix, a sample-barcoded 5' primer served in a second PCR lasting roughly 6 to 11 cycles. Each CDR3 protein gets one entry after TCRdb re-called the 5' RACE reads with MiXCR. Altogether 1.5 million to 2 million distinct CDR3 sequences are present, about two fifths being singletons, with the ten largest covering about 23%. What was sequenced was blood. Source of these receptors: a human donor in good health.

The chain employs TRBV9 and TRBJ1-2; D is ambiguous. Looked up from germline, CDR1 is SGDLS and CDR2 is YYNGEE. The CDR3 runs to 14 residues. Trimming shortened V by 1 base and J by 3 bases, and 10 bases separated the two germline ends. The CDR3 DNA reads as TGTGCCAGCAGCGTAAACGGGATGGACTATGGCTACACCTTC. Amino acid sequence: CASSVNGMDYGYTF. Combining the CDR3 with reference TRBV9 and TRBJ1-2 gives the whole variable domain DSGVTQTPKHLITATGQRVTLRCSPRSGDLSVYWYQQSLDQGLQFLIQYYNGEERAKGNILERFSAQQFPDLHSELNLSSLELGDSALYFCASSVNGMDYGYTFGSGTRLTVV.

The V gene is TRBV28, the J gene TRBJ2-3; 12 bases line up with TRBD1. V lost 2 bases and J lost 0; bases outside the gene matches: 6. CDR1 and CDR2 from the germline V gene are MDHEN and SYDVKM. This CDR3 has 18 residues. CDR3: CASSLPGQGALSTDTQYF. The CDR3 region has the DNA TGTGCCAGCAGTTTACCGGGACAGGGGGCTCTTAGCACAGATACGCAGTATTTT.

In its sample, this clonotype was seen a few times. The chain couples TRBV10-3 to TRBJ2-7, with TRBD2 identical over 7 bases. The V gene's germline CDR1 is ENHRY and CDR2 SYGVKD. The CDR3 is made up of 14 amino acids. V was pared by 7 bases and J by 4 bases, with 10 bases of the junction left unmatched. CDR3 sequence (DNA): TGTGCCATCACCGGAGGACTAGGGATTTACGAGCAGTACTTC. Its translation is CAITGGLGIYEQYF.

This clonotype was observed a few times. The J gene is TRBJ2-3, the V gene TRBV7-8; unclear D gene. Germline lookup yields CDR1 SGHVS and CDR2 FQNEAQ. The CDR3 length is 14 residues. The ends were cut back, 4 bases at V and 3 bases at J, with 11 bases in the middle. The CDR3 DNA reads TGTGCCAGCAGCTCGCAGCCATGGACAGATACGCAGTATTTT. Protein: CASSSQPWTDTQYF.

The table lists this clonotype with a few counts. The rearrangement links TRBV9 to TRBJ2-5, with unresolved D. Germline CDR1 is SGDLS and CDR2 is YYNGEE. The germline V and J ends were trimmed by 1 base and 2 bases, with 9 bases remaining between them. The CDR3 contains 14 residues. CDR3 sequence: CASSVSPAQETQYF. For the CDR3, the DNA is TGTGCCAGCAGCGTAAGTCCGGCACAAGAGACCCAGTACTTC.

This clonotype was seen more than once but under ten times. The chain carries TRBV13 and TRBJ2-5; 10 bases map to TRBD2. The DNA end is a closer match to TRBJ2-7, so the J assignment may be wrong. The CDR3 runs to 13 residues. Germline V gives CDR1 PRHDT, CDR2 FYEKMQ (reference sequence). The CDR3 nucleotides read TGTGCCAGCAAGAGCGGGGGGGCCTACGAGCAGTACTTC. It specifies CASKSGGAYEQYF.

The chain combines TRBV11-3 with TRBJ2-1, with no clear D. The CDR3 is 18 amino acids. The germline V gene has CDR1 SGHNT and CDR2 YENEEA. V gave up 3 bases and J gave up 6 bases, with 24 bases separating them. CDR3: CASSFDLMRPAPFNEQFF. The CDR3 DNA sequence: TGTGCCAGCAGCTTCGATCTTATGCGGCCCGCCCCTTTCAATGAGCAGTTCTTC.

This chain joins TRBV4-1 and TRBJ2-7, with D perhaps TRBD1 (5 bases). Trimming stripped 1 base from V and 0 bases from J, with 13 bases between. In germline, CDR1 is MGHRA, CDR2 YSYEKL. This CDR3 comprises 16 residues. CDR3 amino acids: CASSQALGLSSYEQYF. CDR3 coding DNA: TGCGCCAGCAGCCAAGCATTGGGGCTGAGCTCCTACGAGCAGTACTTC.

This clonotype has a handful of counts. This rearrangement joins TRBV12-3 or TRBV12-4 to TRBJ1-2; D ambiguous. The CDR3 sequence is 15 residues long. V gave up 6 bases and J gave up 6 bases, with 20 bases separating them. The CDR3: CASSTGPFGGNGYTF. The CDR3 DNA is TGTGCCAGCAGCACCGGACCTTTTGGAGGGAATGGCTACACCTTC.

On this clonotype itself: A much larger clone lies a single base off, so this may be a read error. This rearrangement joins TRBV2 to TRBJ2-3; perhaps TRBD2 as D (6 bases). The CDR3 length is 15 residues. Germline-derived CDR1 and CDR2 are SNHLY and FYNNEI. The CDR3 spells CASILKRGSTDAQYF. The CDR3 DNA reads as TGTGCCAGCATCTTAAAACGGGGGAGTACAGATGCGCAGTATTTT.

V is TRBV5-1 and J is TRBJ2-7; D perhaps matches TRBD1 (5 bases). Germline CDR1 SGHRS, CDR2 YFSETQ. The CDR3 is 15 residues long. The V end lost 4 bases, the J end lost 0 bases, and 14 bases lay between the germline ends. The CDR3 nucleotides read TGCGCCAGCAGCCTCGAAAGGCAGGGCTCCTACGAGCAGTACTTC. This encodes CASSLERQGSYEQYF.